What follows are 18 T cell receptor beta chains derived from one specimen sequenced in a study of blood T cell repertoires in COVID-19. Assay: immunoSEQ multiplex PCR; the TCRdb copy retains only in-frame clones and omits some. This table has around 100,000 clones, around 86% appearing once. The material sequenced was peripheral blood. The receptors here all came from a man between 40 and 49 years old with acute or convalescent COVID-19.

V usage is TRBV5-4 and J usage is TRBJ1-4, with D tentatively TRBD1 (5 bases). From germline, CDR1 is SGHNT and CDR2 YYREEE (reference sequence). CDR3 size: 16 residues. Trimming stripped 3 bases from V and 7 bases from J, with 19 bases between. The CDR3 DNA reads as TGTGCCAGCAGCTCGAACCGGTCCTGGGGGGGTGAAAAACTGTTTTTT. The encoded protein is CASSSNRSWGGEKLFF.

The chain uses TRBV6-6 and TRBJ2-3; tentative D call: TRBD2 (5 bases). Between the trimmed V and J ends, which lost 0 bases and 0 bases, there was a span of 7 bases. The V gene's germline CDR1 is MNHNY and CDR2 SVGAGI (reference sequence). This CDR3 is 15 amino acids long. The CDR3 DNA follows: TGTGCCAGCAGTTACTCGAGAGGGAGCACAGATACGCAGTATTTT. Translation: CASSYSRGSTDTQYF.

This clone turned up a few times. V and J are TRBV30 and TRBJ1-2; weak D call: TRBD1 (6 bases). Germline lookup yields CDR1 GTSNPN and CDR2 SVGIG (reference sequence). The CDR3 is 15 residues long. V was trimmed by 2 bases and J by 4 bases, leaving 17 bases between them. The CDR3 spells CAWSTRGQGFYGYTF. DNA of the CDR3: TGTGCCTGGAGTACCCGAGGGCAGGGGTTCTATGGCTACACCTTC. The whole variable domain, remainder taken from reference TRBV30 and TRBJ1-2, is SQTIHQWPATLVQPVGSPLSLECTVEGTSNPNLYWYRQAAGRGLQLLFYSVGIGQISSEVPQNLSASRPQDRQFILSSKKLLLSDSGFYLCAWSTRGQGFYGYTFGSGTRLTVV.

The chain employs TRBV5-1 and TRBJ2-1; no definite D call. Germline CDR1 SGHRS, CDR2 YFSETQ. Trimming took off 0 bases at V and 5 bases at J, with 9 bases between the two ends. The CDR3 is made up of 14 amino acids. The chain's CDR3 is CASSLANRDNEQFF. Here the CDR3 DNA reads TGCGCCAGCAGCTTGGCCAACAGAGACAATGAGCAGTTCTTC.

This sequence joins TRBV10-3 and TRBJ2-1; no reliable D call. This CDR3 contains 14 residues. Germline-derived CDR1 and CDR2 are ENHRY and SYGVKD. The V end was cut by 7 bases, the J end by 10 bases, with 20 bases between. The CDR3: CAIKLLAEKEEQFF. In nucleotides, the CDR3 is TGTGCCATCAAGCTCTTGGCGGAGAAGGAGGAGCAGTTCTTC.

The V call is TRBV19, the J call TRBJ1-5; D is perhaps TRBD1 (6 bases). Germline CDR1 is LNHDA and CDR2 is SQIVND (reference sequence). The CDR3 sequence is 15 residues long. Trimming shortened V by 9 bases and J by 6 bases, and 21 bases separated the two germline ends. The DNA of the CDR3 is TGTGCCAGCAAACCACAGGGAAACTTATTTCAGCCCCAGCATTTT. Translation gives CASKPQGNLFQPQHF.

The chain recombines TRBV7-9 with TRBJ2-1; a possible D gene is TRBD2 (5 bases). Germline loops: CDR1 SEHNR, CDR2 FQNEAQ (reference sequence). Trimming removed 5 bases at V and 0 bases at J, with 14 bases between. This CDR3 comprises 16 residues. The CDR3 protein is CASSGRTGISYNEQFF. The CDR3 nucleotides are TGTGCCAGCAGCGGGCGGACTGGAATCTCCTACAATGAGCAGTTCTTC.

V gene TRBV30 combines with J gene TRBJ2-7; D is unclear. Germline V CDR1 and CDR2: GTSNPN, SVGIG (reference sequence). V was cut by 2 bases and J by 3 bases, with 14 bases left in between. This CDR3 spans 14 amino acids. CDR3 in amino acids: CAWSRNGGDYEQYF. CDR3 bases: TGTGCCTGGAGTCGAAATGGCGGAGACTACGAGCAGTACTTC.

The rearrangement links TRBV6-5 to TRBJ2-3; 9 bases are shared with TRBD1. CDR3 length equals 15 residues. Unmatched junction bases numbered 9, after V lost 7 bases and J lost 4 bases. The germline CDR1 and CDR2 sequences are MNHEY and SVGAGI. The CDR3 reads CASTTNGQGSDTQYF. The CDR3 DNA sequence: TGTGCCAGCACAACGAACGGACAGGGGTCAGATACGCAGTATTTT.

This chain connects TRBV9 to TRBJ1-2; 7 nucleotides agree with TRBD1. The CDR3 length is 12 residues. CDR1 and CDR2 from the germline V gene are SGDLS and YYNGEE. The ends lost 3 bases at V and 7 bases at J; junction bases unmatched: 3. DNA for the CDR3: TGTGCCAGCAGCGGGGACAGTCGTGGCTACACCTTC. Amino acids: CASSGDSRGYTF.

This sequence joins TRBV7-2 and TRBJ2-2; 12 bases map to TRBD2. This CDR3 comprises 19 residues. Germline CDR1 SGHTA, CDR2 FQGNSA. With 0 bases clipped from V and 1 base from J, the junction kept 6 bases outside the gene matches. The CDR3 sequence is CASSLAVVGLAGNTGELFF. In DNA, the CDR3 is TGTGCCAGCAGCTTAGCGGTTGTGGGACTAGCGGGGAACACCGGGGAGCTGTTTTTT. Together with reference TRBV7-2 and TRBJ2-2, the CDR3 gives the full variable domain: GAGVSQSPSNKVTEKGKDVELRCDPISGHTALYWYRQSLGQGLEFLIYFQGNSAPDKSGLPSDRFSAERTGGSVSTLTIQRTQQEDSAVYLCASSLAVVGLAGNTGELFFGEGSRLTVL.

This rearrangement joins TRBV5-4 to TRBJ1-1; D is unresolved. CDR1 and CDR2 (germline): SGHNT, YYREEE (reference sequence). The CDR3 runs 15 residues. V lost 2 bases and J 1 base, leaving 12 bases between the germline ends. The CDR3 nucleotides are TGTGCCAGCAGCTTCGTTGCAGGTGAGAACACTGAAGCTTTCTTT. It yields the protein CASSFVAGENTEAFF.

The gene calls are TRBV6-4 and TRBJ2-2, with D possibly matching TRBD2 (5 bases). Trimming cost V 3 bases and J 3 bases, with 14 bases left between them. Germline lookup yields CDR1 MRHNA and CDR2 SNTAGT. This CDR3 contains 16 residues. CDR3: CASSEIPGSDTGELFF. The CDR3, as DNA: TGTGCCAGCAGTGAAATCCCGGGGTCAGACACCGGGGAGCTGTTTTTT.

The chain carries TRBV11-2 and TRBJ2-7; no firm D call. V was pared by 4 bases and J by 3 bases, with 4 bases between. CDR3 size: 11 residues. The germline CDR1 and CDR2 sequences are SGHAT and FQNNGV. The CDR3 DNA follows: TGTGCCAGCAGCTACATCTACGAGCAGTACTTC. Protein product: CASSYIYEQYF.

The chain has TRBV24-1 and TRBJ2-1; 7 nucleotides agree with TRBD1. Per the germline V gene, CDR1 is KGHDR and CDR2 is SFDVKD. This CDR3 region has 14 residues. The J segment lost 15 bases and the V segment lost 3 bases, leaving 13 bases of the junction unmatched. CDR3 nucleotide sequence: TGTGCCACCAGTGATCCCGGACAGGCCCATAACTGGTTCTTC. It specifies CATSDPGQAHNWFF.

This clone was recorded once. This chain links TRBV24-1 with TRBJ1-1, with 9 nucleotides matching TRBD1. The CDR3 loop spans 16 amino acids. V was clipped by 8 bases and J by 6 bases; unmatched bases: 15. The germline V gene encodes CDR1 KGHDR and CDR2 SFDVKD. In DNA form, the CDR3 reads TGTGCCACCAACCCACAACTCCGGGACAGGGTACCTGAAGCTTTCTTT. Its translation is CATNPQLRDRVPEAFF.

The rearrangement uses TRBV6-5 and TRBJ2-3, with TRBD1 identical over 9 bases. The V segment lost 2 bases and the J segment 2 bases; nucleotides outside the gene matches: 2. The CDR3 has 15 amino acids. The germline V gene has CDR1 MNHEY and CDR2 SVGAGI. CDR3 protein: CASSYGQGITDTQYF. The DNA of the CDR3 is TGTGCCAGCAGTTACGGACAGGGGATCACAGATACGCAGTATTTT.

About this clone itself: The DNA is omitted, as the CDR3 cannot be located on it reliably, and the CDR3 follows TCRdb's listing. This sequence joins TRBV30 and TRBJ1-6; the D call TRBD1 from the table was never checked on the DNA. Per the germline V gene, CDR1 is GTSNPN and CDR2 is SVGIG (reference sequence). The CDR3 adds up to 15 amino acids, both ends counted. The CDR3 region is CAWGTGTGGGSPPHF.